The clone carrying this TCR beta chain showed up many times. Its specificity is not known. This record belongs to a study of CD8+CD57+ T cells in acquired aplastic anemia. The overall study: Recorded DNA amounts for sorted CD4+ and CD8+ cells had an average of around 3.4 ug. Findings and limits, study-wide: A set of approximately 30 CD8+ CDR3 sequences was shared between patients and controls, and these sequences appeared highly expressed in patients.

Patients chosen for sequencing had CD8+CD57+ cells that had expanded, as shown by flow cytometry. The cohort consisted entirely of patients having severe acquired aplastic anemia. Patient blood was sampled before any therapy had been received. The CDR3 extends over 13 amino acids. CDR1 and CDR2 (germline): SGHTA, FQGTGA. V shed 7 bases and J shed 5 bases, with 11 bases lying between them. Both TCR beta VDJ combination and CDR3 sequence profiling were carried out. Genomic DNA was the template for this profiling. TCRdb re-analysed the reads in MiXCR, keeping a single row per CDR3 protein. The sample includes under 200,000 distinct CDR3 sequences, roughly half of them seen just once.

The J gene is TRBJ2-2, the V gene TRBV7-3; D gene unclear. The sequence came from a human donor with aplastic anemia. Sequenced material: sorted CD4+, CD8+, or CD8+CD57+ T cells (not recorded which) from PBMCs. The CDR3 nucleotides are TGTGCCAGCACCTCTTCGAGGACCGGGGAGCTGTTTTTT. Protein: CASTSSRTGELFF.